The rows below give T cell receptor beta chains drawn from one sample of a study of graft-versus-host responses after intestinal transplantation. Their cognate antigens are unknown. Method: immunoSEQ multiplex PCR; TCRdb's copy keeps in-frame clones and lacks some. The sample has tens of thousands of clones; approximately 93% are singletons. Sequenced material: unstimulated CD8+ T cells sorted from spleen or lymph node cells, taken before intestinal transplant. These receptor sequences come from a human donor who received an intestinal transplant. Each CDR3 is given with its conserved first and last residue. D genes are given only for firm matches. Rows give clone size only sometimes, using once, few, many, or a class for an expanded clone.

v_gene	abundance	d_gene	j_gene	CDR3nt	CDR3aa
TRBV5-1	.	TRBD2	TRBJ2-5	TGCGCCAGCAGCACGACTAGCGGGAAAGAGACCCAGTACTTC	CASSTTSGKETQYF
TRBV27	.	TRBD1	TRBJ1-1	TGTGCCAGCAGTTTATACCCTGTCGACAGGGTGGACACTGAAGCTTTCTTT	CASSLYPVDRVDTEAFF
TRBV28	.	TRBD1	TRBJ2-2	TGTGCCAGCCGGACAGGCAATTGGGCCGGGGAGCTGTTTTTT	CASRTGNWAGELFF
TRBV7-9	.	.	TRBJ1-2	TGTGCCAGCCAAACGCCTCTGGACCCGAAATCTCTCTATGGCTACACCTTC	CASQTPLDPKSLYGYTF
TRBV9	.	.	TRBJ2-1	TGTGCCAGCAGGTCCCCTGGCACACGGCAGTTCTTC	CASRSPGTRQFF
TRBV2	.	TRBD1	TRBJ1-3	TGTGCCAGCAAGGAGGGGGCCCTCTCTGGAAACACCATATATTTT	CASKEGALSGNTIYF
TRBV4-1	.	.	TRBJ2-7	TGCGCCAGCAGCCAAGGGAGAGACGCAATCGCCTACGAGCAGTACTTC	CASSQGRDAIAYEQYF
TRBV2	.	TRBD1	TRBJ1-2	TGTGCCGGCAGTGTCGGGACAGCCCACCCGGAGGGCTACACCTTC	CAGSVGTAHPEGYTF
TRBV7-6	.	.	TRBJ2-3	TGTGCCAGTGGGAGTTGGGAGAACGGCGCAGATACGCAGTATTTT	CASGSWENGADTQYF
TRBV30	.	.	TRBJ2-7	TGTGCCTGGAGCCCCCAGGCACAAGTCTACGAGCAGTACTTC	CAWSPQAQVYEQYF
TRBV9	.	TRBD1	TRBJ2-7	TGTGCCAGCAGCGTACAGGACAGGGCCATCTACGAGCAATACTTC	CASSVQDRAIYEQYF
TRBV29-1	.	TRBD2	TRBJ2-7	TGCAGCGTTCAAACTAGCGGGAGATACGAGCAGTACTTC	CSVQTSGRYEQYF
TRBV5-1	.	.	TRBJ2-7	TGCGCCAGCAGCCGAGGACTGGACGAGCAGTACTTC	CASSRGLDEQYF
TRBV28	once	.	TRBJ2-7	TGTGCCAGCAGTTTACTTGCAGGGGTCTACGAGCAGTACTTC	CASSLLAGVYEQYF
TRBV28	.	TRBD1	TRBJ2-7	TGTGCCAGCAGCCCGGACAGGCCGAGGAGCTCCTACGAGCAGTACTTC	CASSPDRPRSSYEQYF
TRBV25-1	.	.	TRBJ1-1	TGTGCCAGCAGTGAAGGTGGGCAAGTAACTGAAGCTTTCTTT	CASSEGGQVTEAFF
TRBV28	.	.	TRBJ1-2	TGTGCCAGCAGTTTATGGGGGGTGAGAGCAACCGACTATGGCTACACCTTC	CASSLWGVRATDYGYTF
TRBV19	once	TRBD1	TRBJ2-2	TGTGCCGGTAACCGGGACAGGCTCCTGCCCGGGGAGCTGTTTTTT	CAGNRDRLLPGELFF
TRBV6-5	.	.	TRBJ2-5	TGTGCCAGCAGCCCACTCGTGGTACCACAAGAGACCCAGTACTTC	CASSPLVVPQETQYF
TRBV6-1	.	TRBD2	TRBJ2-7	TGTGCCAGCAGTGAAGGACTAGCGGTGTACGAGCAGTACTTC	CASSEGLAVYEQYF
TRBV10-3	few	TRBD1	TRBJ2-7	TGTGCCATCAGTGTTCAGGGGGTCCCGGACGAGCAGTACTTC	CAISVQGVPDEQYF
TRBV15	.	TRBD1	TRBJ1-1	TGTGCCACCAGCAGAGAGGGGACAGGGGGCTCGGACACTGAAGCTTTCTTT	CATSREGTGGSDTEAFF
TRBV5-1	.	.	TRBJ1-2	TGCGCTGGGGCGGAGTATGGCTACACCTTC	CAGAEYGYTF
TRBV15	.	.	TRBJ1-1	TGTGCCACCAGCAGAGATGTCCGGACTGAAGCTTTCTTT	CATSRDVRTEAFF
TRBV16	.	TRBD1	TRBJ1-4	TGTGCCAGCAGCCAATCAACATCCGGGACAGGGGAAGAAAAACTGTTTTTT	CASSQSTSGTGEEKLFF
TRBV11-2	.	.	TRBJ2-5	TGTGCCAGCAGCTTCTTCACCCGGACCAAGAGGACAGAGACCCAGTACTTC	CASSFFTRTKRTETQYF
TRBV27	.	.	TRBJ1-4	TGTGCCAGCAGTATCACAGGGTCCAGTTATGAAAAACTGTTTTTT	CASSITGSSYEKLFF
TRBV9	once	.	TRBJ2-1	TGTGCCAGCAGCGCCCCCGGGTGGGTCCCCGACAATGAGCAGTTCTTC	CASSAPGWVPDNEQFF
TRBV2	.	TRBD1	TRBJ2-7	TGTGCCAGCAGTGAAGTTCTGTGGGGGGACAGGTCCTACGAGCAGTACTTC	CASSEVLWGDRSYEQYF
TRBV5-5	.	TRBD1	TRBJ2-7	TGTGCCAGCAGCCCCCATGGACAGGGGGACTACGAGCAGTACTTC	CASSPHGQGDYEQYF
TRBV11-1	.	TRBD1	TRBJ2-1	TGTGCCAGCAGCACCAACAGGGGGCGCAGGGCCTACAATGAGCAGTTCTTC	CASSTNRGRRAYNEQFF
TRBV18	.	.	TRBJ2-7	TGTGCCAGCTCACCATGGGGCTTCTCCTACGAGCAGTACTTC	CASSPWGFSYEQYF
TRBV28	.	TRBD2	TRBJ2-7	TGTGCCAGAAGAAATACTAGCGGACGGCTCTACGAGCAGTACTTC	CARRNTSGRLYEQYF
TRBV9	.	.	TRBJ1-1	TGTGCCAGCAGCACCCGGGACACTGAAGCTTTCTTT	CASSTRDTEAFF
TRBV27	.	TRBD1	TRBJ2-5	TGTGCCAGCAGTTTAAGTTTCGACCCCCTTGGACAGGTGGGTAGAGGGACCCAGTACTTC	CASSLSFDPLGQVGRGTQYF
TRBV7-8	.	.	TRBJ2-7	TGTGCCAGCAGTCAGGGACTCGAGCAGTACTTC	CASSQGLEQYF
TRBV10-2	.	TRBD1	TRBJ1-5	TGCGCCAGCAGTGAGCCTGACCGGACAGGAGGTGGGCCCCAGCATTTT	CASSEPDRTGGGPQHF
TRBV7-9	.	.	TRBJ2-7	TGTGCCAGCAGCTTAGAGTCTCCGGCTAGCATCACCTACGAGCAGTACTTC	CASSLESPASITYEQYF
TRBV25-1	.	.	TRBJ2-5	TGTGCCAGCAGTGAAATCGCCTGGGAGACCCAGTACTTC	CASSEIAWETQYF
TRBV21-1	.	.	TRBJ2-7	TGTGCCAGCAGCACGCCTCCGGGACCAAGAGGCCCATTCTACGAGCAGTACTTC	CASSTPPGPRGPFYEQYF
TRBV28	.	.	TRBJ2-5	TGTGCCAGCAGTTTAAGCGCCACCCAGTACTTC	CASSLSATQYF
TRBV4-2	.	TRBD1	TRBJ1-5	TGTGCCAGCAGCCAAGACGGGACAGGGAAGGGCAATCAGCCCCAGCATTTT	CASSQDGTGKGNQPQHF
TRBV23-1	.	.	TRBJ1-2	TGCGCCAGCACTGACACATCCTATGGCTACACCTTC	CASTDTSYGYTF
TRBV28	.	.	TRBJ2-7	TGTGCCAGCAGTTCCCCGGCAGGTTTGCCTTCGGACTACTACTACGAGCAGTACTTC	CASSSPAGLPSDYYYEQYF
TRBV5-1	.	.	TRBJ2-2	TGCGCCAGCAGCTTGGTTACGTACAGACCGAACACCGGGGAGCTGTTTTTT	CASSLVTYRPNTGELFF
TRBV7-6	.	.	TRBJ2-1	TGTGCCAGCAGCTTACCCCTGACAGTCGAGCAGTTCTTC	CASSLPLTVEQFF
TRBV2	.	TRBD2	TRBJ2-3	TGTGCCAGCACCCAAGCGGGACTCACAGATACGCAGTATTTT	CASTQAGLTDTQYF
TRBV11-2	.	.	TRBJ2-7	TGTGCCAGCAGGACACAGGAGGGCTCCTACGAGCAGTACTTC	CASRTQEGSYEQYF
TRBV4-3	.	.	TRBJ1-1	TGCGCCAGCAGCCAAGGGAACGGGATAAACACTGAAGCTTTCTTT	CASSQGNGINTEAFF
TRBV6-5	.	TRBD2	TRBJ2-5	TGTGCCAGCAGTTACTCCGGGGGGTCGGGAGAGACCCAGTACTTC	CASSYSGGSGETQYF
TRBV18	.	.	TRBJ2-1	TGTGCCAGCTCACCACCCATACCGGGACAAATCTACAATGAGCAGTTCTTC	CASSPPIPGQIYNEQFF